The 22 T cell receptor beta chains presented below share a single source sample, sequenced in a study of T cell responses to AZD1222 COVID-19 vaccine. Method: immunoSEQ multiplex PCR; TCRdb's copy keeps in-frame clones and lacks some. The data show under 110,000 clones, 90% seen once. Sequences were derived from peripheral blood, sampled 28 days after the second AZD1222 dose. These receptors were collected from an adult who received the AZD1222 COVID-19 vaccine.

The chain joins TRBV19 to TRBJ1-2; possibly TRBD1 for D (6 bases). CDR1 is LNHDA, CDR2 SQIVND, per germline (reference sequence). This CDR3 contains 14 residues. Trimming shortened V by 8 bases and J by 2 bases, and 15 bases separated the two germline ends. The CDR3 loop is CASGTGQINYGYTF. The CDR3 DNA reads as TGTGCCAGTGGAACCGGACAGATCAACTATGGCTACACCTTC.

This chain links TRBV5-5 with TRBJ1-3, with D uncertain. The CDR3 totals 15 residues. Trimming left V 6 bases short and J 0 bases short, with 13 bases between. Germline CDR1 and CDR2: SGHKS and YYEKEE (reference sequence). CDR3 amino acids: CASNDRTVSGNTIYF. In nucleotides, the CDR3 is TGTGCCAGCAACGACCGGACGGTCTCTGGAAACACCATATATTTT.

This rearrangement joins TRBV28 to TRBJ1-2, with D hard to call. V was cut by 10 bases and J by 2 bases, with 14 bases left in between. Germline V gene data show CDR1 as MDHEN and CDR2 as SYDVKM. CDR3 length: 13 amino acids. The CDR3 reads CATIMGWNYGYTF. The CDR3 DNA is TGTGCCACCATAATGGGGTGGAACTATGGCTACACCTTC.

The rearrangement uses TRBV25-1 and TRBJ1-1; no clear D. There are 15 residues in the CDR3. From germline, CDR1 is MGHDK and CDR2 SYGVNS. Trimming shortened V by 5 bases and J by 7 bases, and 20 bases separated the two germline ends. The DNA for the CDR3 is TGTGCCAGCAGTATCACCCGACTTCGGGGTAGTGAAGCTTTCTTT. This sequence encodes CASSITRLRGSEAFF.

This clone came up once. The J gene is TRBJ2-7, the V gene TRBV5-1, with unresolved D. Per germline, CDR1 SGHRS and CDR2 YFSETQ. Trimming cost V 4 bases and J 4 bases, with 15 bases left between them. This CDR3 comprises 14 residues. CDR3: CASSQLNFEYEQYF. CDR3 nucleotides: TGCGCCAGCAGCCAACTAAATTTCGAATACGAGCAGTACTTC.

Worth noting for this clone: This CDR3 is also generated by other DNA sequences in the sample. V gene TRBV18 combines with J gene TRBJ1-3; D call uncertain. This CDR3 has 13 amino acids. Germline CDR1 KGHSH, CDR2 LQKENI. Trimming removed 0 bases at V and 4 bases at J, with 4 bases between. CDR3 residues: CASSPPPGNTIYF. As DNA, the CDR3 is TGTGCCAGCTCACCACCTCCCGGAAACACCATATATTTT.

The chain carries TRBV9 and TRBJ2-3, with D perhaps assigned TRBD1 or TRBD2 (6 bases each). The CDR3 has 15 residues. The V end was cut by 3 bases, the J end by 2 bases, with 13 bases between. Germline-derived CDR1 and CDR2 are SGDLS and YYNGEE. The CDR3 DNA reads TGTGCCAGCAGCGCCCTCGGGGGCTACACAGATACGCAGTATTTT. Its protein product is CASSALGGYTDTQYF.

The chain has TRBV18 and TRBJ2-2, with D hard to call. V was cut by 3 bases and J by 4 bases, with 6 bases left in between. The V gene's germline CDR1 is KGHSH and CDR2 LQKENI. The CDR3 runs to 13 residues. In DNA form, the CDR3 reads TGTGCCAGCTCACCGTTAGGCACCGGGGAGCTGTTTTTT. It translates to CASSPLGTGELFF.

In its sample, this clone was seen once. The chain carries TRBV5-1 and TRBJ2-1; 8 bases are shared with TRBD2. The germline V gene has CDR1 SGHRS and CDR2 YFSETQ. J lost 3 bases, V lost 0 bases, and 5 bases had no gene match. The CDR3 covers 16 residues. The CDR3 coding sequence is TGCGCCAGCAGCTTGGATTTGGCGGGGGGCTACAATGAGCAGTTCTTC. The encoded protein is CASSLDLAGGYNEQFF.

This sequence joins TRBV15 and TRBJ1-5; D gene ambiguous. The CDR3 consists of 15 residues. Germline CDR1 and CDR2: LNHNV and YYDKDF (reference sequence). Trimming removed 0 bases at V and 3 bases at J, with 9 bases between. CDR3 DNA sequence: TGTGCCACCAGCAGAGATGGAGGTTACAATCAGCCCCAGCATTTT. Amino acid sequence: CATSRDGGYNQPQHF.

This chain uses TRBV5-6 with TRBJ2-3; TRBD1 matches 11 bases. With 4 bases clipped from V and 5 bases from J, the junction kept 6 bases outside the gene matches. Germline loops: CDR1 SGHDT, CDR2 YYEEEE. CDR3 length equals 15 residues. The CDR3 bases are TGTGCCAGCAGCCCGGGACAGGGGGGAGGAGATACGCAGTATTTT. Its translation: CASSPGQGGGDTQYF.

The chain uses TRBV6-1 and TRBJ2-5; D perhaps matches TRBD1 (5 bases). The CDR3 totals 16 residues. The germline V and J ends were trimmed by 0 bases and 1 base, with 12 bases remaining between them. The germline V gene has CDR1 MNHNS and CDR2 SASEGT. CDR3 nucleotides: TGTGCCAGCAGTGAAGCTTTCGGTAGGGGCCAAGAGACCCAGTACTTC. This sequence encodes CASSEAFGRGQETQYF.

The genes are TRBV3-1 (or the pseudogene TRBV3-2) and TRBJ1-5; 7 positions agree with TRBD1. The germline CDR1 and CDR2 sequences are LGHDT and YNNKEL (reference sequence). The CDR3 has 14 amino acids. Trimming cost V 1 base and J 5 bases; bases outside gene matches: 2. DNA for the CDR3: TGTGCCAGCAGCCAAGGGGACAGCTATCAGCCCCAGCATTTT. As protein: CASSQGDSYQPQHF.

This clone showed up just once. The chain employs TRBV7-3 and TRBJ2-3, with TRBD1 matching over 10 bases. The CDR3 runs 16 residues. The ends lost 5 bases at V and 6 bases at J; junction bases unmatched: 11. Per germline, CDR1 SGHTA and CDR2 FQGTGA. The CDR3, as DNA: TGTGCCAGCAGCCCATCCCGGGACAGGGGATCCGATACGCAGTATTTT. It is translated as CASSPSRDRGSDTQYF.

The V call is TRBV7-9, the J call TRBJ1-1; 8 positions agree with TRBD1. Germline V gene lookup returns CDR1 SEHNR and CDR2 FQNEAQ (reference sequence). V gave up 5 bases and J gave up 4 bases; unmatched junction bases: 12. CDR3 length: 16 residues. The CDR3 sequence is CASSPGGQGGATEAFF. As DNA, the CDR3 is TGTGCCAGCAGCCCGGGAGGACAGGGAGGGGCCACTGAAGCTTTCTTT.

The rearrangement uses TRBV7-2 and TRBJ1-2; weak D call: TRBD1 (5 bases). Germline lookup yields CDR1 SGHTA and CDR2 FQGNSA. The CDR3 length is 13 residues. V was clipped by 1 base and J by 2 bases, with 5 bases between them. The CDR3 nucleotides are TGTGCCAGCAGCTTAGGACAGAACTATGGCTACACCTTC. This gives the protein CASSLGQNYGYTF.

The chain combines TRBV7-3 with TRBJ2-1; D ambiguous. The CDR3 loop spans 15 amino acids. The ends were cut back, 2 bases at V and 0 bases at J, with 8 bases in the middle. Germline V CDR1 and CDR2: SGHTA, FQGTGA. CDR3 residues: CASSLYKSSYNEQFF. CDR3 DNA sequence: TGTGCCAGCAGCTTATATAAGAGCTCCTACAATGAGCAGTTCTTC.

The chain couples TRBV10-3 to TRBJ2-3; no firm D call. CDR3 length equals 14 residues. V was cut by 6 bases and J by 3 bases, with 13 bases left in between. Germline V lookup: CDR1 ENHRY, CDR2 SYGVKD. CDR3 nucleotides: TGTGCCATCAGCTATGGTAGGGTTACAGATACGCAGTATTTT. It specifies CAISYGRVTDTQYF.

The chain has TRBV7-9 and TRBJ2-5, with TRBD1 matching 10 bases. This CDR3 has 16 residues. J lost 4 bases, V lost 5 bases, and 10 bases had no gene match. Germline V gene lookup returns CDR1 SEHNR and CDR2 FQNEAQ (reference sequence). The CDR3 here is CASSPLTGGATETQYF. CDR3 in DNA: TGTGCCAGCAGCCCCTTGACAGGGGGCGCGACAGAGACCCAGTACTTC.

The chain uses TRBV5-6 and TRBJ1-4; D gene ambiguous. V gave up 3 bases and J gave up 8 bases, with 8 bases separating them. Germline V gives CDR1 SGHDT, CDR2 YYEEEE. The CDR3 is made up of 12 amino acids. Written as DNA, the CDR3 is TGTGCCAGCAGCTGGGCGCAGGAAAAACTGTTTTTT. It codes for CASSWAQEKLFF.

V usage is TRBV19 and J usage is TRBJ1-4; 9 nucleotides line up with TRBD1. The CDR3 spans 15 residues. Germline V lookup: CDR1 LNHDA, CDR2 SQIVND (reference sequence). The V segment lost 5 bases and the J segment 5 bases; nucleotides outside the gene matches: 6. The CDR3 reads CASSGLTGGNEKLFF. CDR3 DNA: TGTGCCAGTAGTGGACTGACAGGGGGAAATGAAAAACTGTTTTTT.

The chain is built from TRBV6-2 or TRBV6-3 and TRBJ2-1; 10 bases agree with TRBD1. Germline V lookup: CDR1 MNHEY, CDR2 SVGEGT. Unmatched junction bases numbered 8, after V lost 6 bases and J lost 0 bases. The CDR3 is 17 residues long. The CDR3 sequence is CASSRGGTGVSYNEQFF. In DNA form, the CDR3 reads TGTGCCAGCAGCCGGGGGGGGACAGGGGTCTCCTACAATGAGCAGTTCTTC.